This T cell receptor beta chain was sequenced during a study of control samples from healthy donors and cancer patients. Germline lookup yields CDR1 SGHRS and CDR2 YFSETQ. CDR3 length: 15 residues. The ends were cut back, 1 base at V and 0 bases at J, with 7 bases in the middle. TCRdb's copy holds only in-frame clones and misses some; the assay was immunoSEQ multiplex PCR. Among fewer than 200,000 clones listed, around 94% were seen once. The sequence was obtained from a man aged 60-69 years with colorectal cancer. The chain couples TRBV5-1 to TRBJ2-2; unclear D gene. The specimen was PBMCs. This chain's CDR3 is CASSLLGANTGELFF. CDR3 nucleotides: TGCGCCAGCAGCTTGCTTGGGGCGAACACCGGGGAGCTGTTTTTT. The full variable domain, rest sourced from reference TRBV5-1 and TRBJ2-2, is KAGVTQTPRYLIKTRGQQVTLSCSPISGHRSVSWYQQTPGQGLQFLFEYFSETQRNKGNFPGRFSGRQFSNSRSEMNVSTLELGDSALYLCASSLLGANTGELFFGEGSRLTVL.